One sample yielded the 22 T cell receptor beta chains listed below, sequenced in a study of cytomegalovirus exposure and HLA in healthy donors. PCR involved 60 Vbeta and 13 Jbeta primers. Clones were sequenced by immunoSEQ multiplex PCR, and TCRdb holds only the in-frame ones, with some missing. The sample holds about 170,000 clones, 79% seen once. Material: PBMCs. These receptors were taken from a woman aged 50 to 65 in good health and CMV-seronegative.

V gene TRBV28 combines with J gene TRBJ2-1, with 13 positions matching TRBD2. The V gene end was trimmed by 4 bases and the J gene end by 6 bases; junction bases not matched to a gene: 9. Germline V gene sequence: CDR1 MDHEN, CDR2 SYDVKM. The CDR3 has 17 amino acids. CDR3 nucleotide sequence: TGTGCCAGCAGTTCCAGGACTAGCGGGAGCCTCGTCAATGAGCAGTTCTTC. Protein sequence: CASSSRTSGSLVNEQFF.

This sequence joins TRBV7-9 and TRBJ1-5; the match to TRBD1 covers 10 bases. The germline V gene has CDR1 SEHNR and CDR2 FQNEAQ (reference sequence). The CDR3 is 17 amino acids. The junction had 6 bases not matched to a gene; V was cut back by 4 bases and J by 0 bases. The CDR3 nucleotides are TGTGCCAGCAGCTCTGGACAGGGGGTTGGTAGCAATCAGCCCCAGCATTTT. Its translation is CASSSGQGVGSNQPQHF.

The chain combines TRBV9 with TRBJ2-7, with 8 nucleotides matching TRBD1. Looked up from germline, CDR1 is SGDLS and CDR2 is YYNGEE. V lost 3 bases, J lost 4 bases, and 12 bases stayed unmatched. The length of the CDR3 is 16 residues. This chain's CDR3 is CASSGPDRGDIYEQYF. CDR3 DNA sequence: TGTGCCAGCAGCGGACCAGACAGGGGCGATATTTACGAGCAGTACTTC. The whole variable domain, filled in from reference TRBV9 and TRBJ2-7, reads DSGVTQTPKHLITATGQRVTLRCSPRSGDLSVYWYQQSLDQGLQFLIQYYNGEERAKGNILERFSAQQFPDLHSELNLSSLELGDSALYFCASSGPDRGDIYEQYFGPGTRLTVT.

This clone was observed a few times. J is TRBJ1-1 and V is TRBV30; 7 bases agree with TRBD1. CDR1 is GTSNPN and CDR2 is SVGIG in the germline V gene (reference sequence). CDR3 length: 12 residues. V trimming: 5 bases; J trimming: 5 bases; junction bases outside the gene matches: 5. The CDR3 sequence: CAWGDSKTEAFF. CDR3 nucleotide sequence: TGTGCCTGGGGGGACAGCAAAACTGAAGCTTTCTTT.

V usage is TRBV2 and J usage is TRBJ2-7; tentative D call: TRBD1 (5 bases). The CDR3 is 14 residues long. Germline V gene lookup returns CDR1 SNHLY and CDR2 FYNNEI. Trimming pared 4 bases from V and 0 bases from J, leaving 10 bases between. The CDR3 region is CASSGQLISYEQYF. The CDR3, as DNA: TGTGCCAGCAGTGGACAGTTAATCTCCTACGAGCAGTACTTC.

A note on this clone: Germline is not matched at one junction end, which may reflect a read error. This chain joins TRBV7-9 and TRBJ2-7; 8 bases map to TRBD2. From germline, CDR1 is SEHNR and CDR2 FQNEAQ (reference sequence). The CDR3 has 17 amino acids. CDR3 nucleotides: TGTTCCAGCACCACCGGGGGAGCGGGAGTTTCCTCCTACGAGCAGTACTTC. Translating it yields CSSTTGGAGVSSYEQYF.

The table lists this clone with a few counts. V and J are TRBV6-5 and TRBJ1-2; 10 bases are shared with TRBD1. The CDR3 totals 15 residues. V trimming: 8 bases; J trimming: 4 bases; junction bases outside the gene matches: 10. Per germline, CDR1 MNHEY and CDR2 SVGAGI. The CDR3 coding sequence is TGTGCCAGCGGGGACAGGGGCCCGCCGGGCTATGGCTACACCTTC. Protein: CASGDRGPPGYGYTF.

The table lists this clone with a count of one. The chain is built from TRBV28 and TRBJ1-2; 9 positions match TRBD1. The CDR3 is 14 residues long. Unmatched junction bases numbered 5, after V lost 7 bases and J lost 2 bases. In germline, CDR1 is MDHEN, CDR2 SYDVKM. CDR3 bases: TGTGCCAGCAAAGGGACAGGGAAAAACTATGGCTACACCTTC. Encoded protein: CASKGTGKNYGYTF.

This clone was observed a few times. The V and J genes are TRBV11-2 and TRBJ2-3; perhaps TRBD2 as D (6 bases). The CDR3 sequence is 17 residues long. V lost 1 base and J 0 bases, leaving 14 bases between the germline ends. Germline V lookup: CDR1 SGHAT, CDR2 FQNNGV. CDR3: CASSLVVAGRSTDTQYF. CDR3 nucleotides: TGTGCCAGCAGCTTAGTCGTCGCGGGAAGAAGCACAGATACGCAGTATTTT.

This clone was seen a few times. The chain links TRBV6-5 to TRBJ2-1, with TRBD2 matching 11 bases. Trimming removed 8 bases from V and 16 bases from J; junction bases left unmatched: 7. Per the germline V gene, CDR1 is MNHEY and CDR2 is SVGAGI. This CDR3 comprises 11 residues. DNA of the CDR3: TGTGCCAGCGAAGGGCTAGCGGGGGGCTTCTTC. Its protein product is CASEGLAGGFF.

The chain links TRBV25-1 to TRBJ2-6, with 8 positions matching TRBD1. CDR1 is MGHDK and CDR2 is SYGVNS in the germline V gene. This CDR3 is built from 17 residues. The ends lost 6 bases at V and 1 base at J; junction bases unmatched: 8. The DNA for the CDR3 is TGTGCCAGCAGCTCCAGGGGGCTGGGATCTGGGGCCAACGTCCTGACTTTC. Its translation: CASSSRGLGSGANVLTF.

In its sample, this clone was seen a few times. The rearrangement joins TRBV4-2 to TRBJ1-5, with 9 bases lining up with TRBD1. Germline CDR1 is LGHNA and CDR2 is YNFKEQ. The V and J ends lost 4 bases and 2 bases, in that order; junction bases with no gene match: 9. The CDR3 runs to 17 residues. CDR3 sequence reads: CASSPGGTGRGNQPQHF. The DNA of the CDR3 is TGTGCCAGCAGCCCCGGGGGGACAGGGCGGGGCAATCAGCCCCAGCATTTT.

The chain carries TRBV29-1 and TRBJ1-1, with unresolved D. The CDR3 loop spans 14 amino acids. Germline CDR1 and CDR2: SQVTM and ANQGSEA. V was cut by 5 bases and J by 0 bases, with 13 bases left in between. CDR3 coding DNA: TGCAGCGTTTCCCCGGGGATTATGAACACTGAAGCTTTCTTT. Its protein is CSVSPGIMNTEAFF.

This chain links TRBV6-5 with TRBJ1-5, with 7 bases fitting TRBD1. Germline CDR1 is MNHEY and CDR2 is SVGAGI. Trimming cost V 6 bases and J 6 bases; bases outside gene matches: 8. CDR3 length: 14 residues. The DNA of the CDR3 is TGTGCCAGCAGACCCAGGGGGATCGGTCAGCCCCAGCATTTT. It encodes CASRPRGIGQPQHF.

The CDR3 nucleotides are TGTGCCAGCAGTGACCCCTTACAGGTAGAGAACACTGAAGCTTTCTTT. Translated, it gives CASSDPLQVENTEAFF. The J gene is TRBJ1-1, the V gene TRBV6-1; the D gene is possibly TRBD1 (5 bases). The germline V gene has CDR1 MNHNS and CDR2 SASEGT. The CDR3 extends over 16 amino acids. Trimming took 3 bases from V and 1 from J, leaving 15 bases between them.

V and J are TRBV6-5 and TRBJ1-1, with D uncertain. CDR3 length equals 14 residues. Trimming took off 2 bases at V and 1 base at J, with 8 bases between the two ends. Germline CDR1 is MNHEY and CDR2 is SVGAGI. The chain's CDR3 is CASSYLGGNTEAFF. The CDR3 region has the DNA TGTGCCAGCAGTTACCTCGGCGGGAACACTGAAGCTTTCTTT.

This clone was counted a few times. This chain links TRBV7-8 with TRBJ2-7, with 8 bases aligning to TRBD1. V lost 1 base, J lost 4 bases, and 6 bases stayed unmatched. Germline-derived CDR1 and CDR2 are SGHVS and FQNEAQ. The CDR3 is 15 amino acids. CDR3 nucleotide sequence: TGTGCCAGCAGCTTAGAGGCAGGGGGCAATTACGAGCAGTACTTC. Translated, it gives CASSLEAGGNYEQYF.

The chain combines TRBV5-6 with TRBJ1-4, with 9 bases lining up with TRBD1. This CDR3 is 15 amino acids long. V lost 4 bases, J lost 8 bases, and 9 bases stayed unmatched. In germline, CDR1 is SGHDT, CDR2 YYEEEE. CDR3 region: CASSRRTGVREKLFF. In DNA, the CDR3 is TGTGCCAGCAGCCGCCGGACAGGGGTGAGGGAAAAACTGTTTTTT.

This clone has a single count. This chain uses TRBV5-4 with TRBJ1-4; D is perhaps TRBD1 (6 bases). Germline V lookup: CDR1 SGHNT, CDR2 YYREEE (reference sequence). The CDR3 has 16 amino acids. Trimming took off 1 base at V and 7 bases at J, with 17 bases between the two ends. The CDR3 DNA is TGTGCCAGCAGCTTGTTCGGGGGGGGCGCGGGTGAAAAACTGTTTTTT. This codes for CASSLFGGGAGEKLFF.

The chain links TRBV4-1 to TRBJ2-7; 13 nucleotides match TRBD2. The CDR3 is 15 residues long. Looked up from germline, CDR1 is MGHRA and CDR2 is YSYEKL. V lost 4 bases to trimming and J lost 2 bases; unmatched junction nucleotides: 2. CDR3 DNA sequence: TGCGCCAGCAGCCTAACTAGCGGGAGGGCCTACGAGCAGTACTTC. Its translation is CASSLTSGRAYEQYF.

The V call is TRBV2, the J call TRBJ1-4; D gene ambiguous. The CDR3 contains 13 residues. Trimming shortened V by 4 bases and J by 10 bases, and 13 bases separated the two germline ends. CDR1 SNHLY and CDR2 FYNNEI come from the germline V gene. CDR3 DNA: TGTGCCAGCAGTGGGCGGCTTAAGGTAAAACTGTTTTTT. Translated, it gives CASSGRLKVKLFF.

CDR3 sequence: CASSPNRAGANVLTF. For the CDR3, the DNA is TGTGCCAGCAGCCCTAACAGGGCTGGGGCCAACGTCCTGACTTTC. V gene TRBV9 combines with J gene TRBJ2-6; TRBD1 might be the D (6 bases). Germline V gives CDR1 SGDLS, CDR2 YYNGEE. V gave up 4 bases and J gave up 2 bases, with 10 bases separating them. This CDR3 has 15 residues.